Sequencing of this T cell receptor beta chain was carried out in a study of immune characteristics of hereditary and idiopathic chronic pancreatitis. A note on the overall study: Local immune cells and TCRbeta repertoires in the pancreas were profiled in this study for hereditary and idiopathic chronic pancreatitis, with control organ donor pancreases used for comparison. Minimal in vitro experimental manipulation of pancreas-infiltrating T cells was the reason the gDNA-based approach was selected. In total, about 5 control pancreases, roughly seven hereditary chronic pancreatitis pancreases and roughly six idiopathic chronic pancreatitis pancreases underwent TCRbeta sequencing.

This clone is deemed medium-sized (0.01 to 0.1%). Its cognate antigen has yet to be identified. No much larger clonotype is one base removed from it; base qualities were not supplied. Patients undergoing total pancreatectomy with islet autotransplantation (TPIAT) were the source of the chronic pancreatitis pancreas tissue. Included chronic pancreatitis patients had no known history of diabetes. Genomic DNA was extracted directly from bulk pancreas tissue, without T cell sorting, for TCRbeta sequencing. Pancreas tissues were collected consecutively from patients and organ donors at two US centers. The full study reports these points: Because patient tissue could only be obtained at the time of TPIAT, differences in disease duration may have influenced the immune findings. Both chronic pancreatitis groups showed significantly increased TCRbeta repertoire diversity and reduced clonality versus controls. Differences in Vbeta-Jbeta gene family usage, including TRBV10, TRBV19, TRBV23 and TRBV5, were found between hereditary and idiopathic chronic pancreatitis. Chronic pancreatitis caused by alcohol use was not included in the study. Among roughly 13 chronic pancreatitis patients, higher numbers of productive TCR rearrangements went along with higher disease severity scores, showing a positive correlation.

The CDR3 runs 13 residues from the cysteine to the phenylalanine. Left in the record is the CDR3 DNA by itself, 39 bases read in frame from the first base. Trimming at the junction amounts to 3 bases on V and 4 bases on J, and the germline ends lie 12 bases apart. CDR1 DFQATT and CDR2 SNEGSKA are derived from the germline V gene (reference sequence). The library was produced with the immunoSEQ multiplex PCR assay. The TCRbeta CDR3 region and neighboring sequences were amplified from pancreatic genomic DNA and then sequenced. The authors' analysis ran thus. Repertoire diversity was measured as a mean normalized Shannon-Wiener index, alongside productive clonality and productive rearrangement counts. The nonparametric Mann-Whitney U test was used to compare repertoire metrics between the control and chronic pancreatitis groups. CDR3beta sequences with identical amino acid composition and length across subjects were defined as shared clonotypes. This immuneACCESS table, as held by TCRdb, lists in-frame sequences with V and J called but not all clones. Of the missing ones, under half trace to an unresolved V gene in checked studies; the others have no known cause. V, J and clone size are taken as reported in that table, and D and trimming were inferred from the DNA itself. The sample profile shows about 15,000 clones; more than 60% of them were found once. The ten biggest clones cover 12% to 15% of the sample.

The sequencing input was pancreas tissue with hereditary chronic pancreatitis. This sequence was found in a human donor with chronic pancreatitis. The rearrangement joined TRBV20-1 to TRBJ1-1; there is no confident call for the D gene. The CDR3 has the sequence CSASTGAVTEAFF. The bases are TGCAGTGCTAGTACTGGAGCTGTCACTGAAGCTTTCTTT.